The clone carrying this T cell receptor beta chain has at least ten counts. Its antigen is as yet unknown. This record comes from a study of metastatic and nonmetastatic thyroid tumors. Background on the study: Blood and tumor or nodule tissue repertoires from malignant and benign thyroid patients were compared.

Study outcomes and limitations: It was reportedly found that TCR beta diversity was significantly higher in malignant thyroid tumors than in benign nodules, a difference seen in both blood and tumor samples.

Thyroid surgery was performed in patients who had received no treatment beforehand. Authors' data handling: CDR3 was compared across clinicopathological groups, and the resulting differences were used to build a distant-metastasis classifier for papillary thyroid cancer. TCRdb re-called the PCR reads with MiXCR. TCRdb, not the authors, supplied the V and J calls. This sample carries about 7,900 clones, under 30% of them seen once, and the ten largest clones take roughly 6.1%. The sequence derives from a female donor with papillary thyroid cancer or a benign thyroid nodule (not recorded which). Some clones in this sample may be carry-over from other donors' samples. Sequencing was carried out using adjacent normal tissue.

In DNA, the CDR3 is TGTGCCAGCAGCTTAGTTGGGGTGGTTCAGCCCCAGCATTTT. It codes for CASSLVGVVQPQHF. The chain employs TRBV7-2 and TRBJ1-5; D call uncertain. The CDR3 is 14 residues long. Germline V CDR1 and CDR2: SGHTA, FQGNSA. Trimming cost V 1 base and J 6 bases, with 10 bases left between them.